This T cell receptor beta chain appears in the sequencing data of a study of cytomegalovirus exposure and HLA in healthy donors. Primers: 60 Vbeta forward and 13 Jbeta reverse. Clones were sequenced by immunoSEQ multiplex PCR, and TCRdb holds only the in-frame ones, with some missing. The sample consists of around 180,000 clones, around 84% of them appearing once. The CDR3 has 15 residues. V was clipped by 3 bases and J by 4 bases; unmatched bases: 9. Germline loops: CDR1 SGDLS, CDR2 YYNGEE. The chain carries TRBV9 and TRBJ2-5, with 7 positions matching TRBD2. The clonotype was recovered from a boy younger than 10 in good health and CMV-seronegative. The sequenced sample was PBMCs. This chain's CDR3 is CASSAWDYSGETQYF. CDR3 bases: TGTGCCAGCAGCGCGTGGGACTACTCTGGAGAGACCCAGTACTTC.